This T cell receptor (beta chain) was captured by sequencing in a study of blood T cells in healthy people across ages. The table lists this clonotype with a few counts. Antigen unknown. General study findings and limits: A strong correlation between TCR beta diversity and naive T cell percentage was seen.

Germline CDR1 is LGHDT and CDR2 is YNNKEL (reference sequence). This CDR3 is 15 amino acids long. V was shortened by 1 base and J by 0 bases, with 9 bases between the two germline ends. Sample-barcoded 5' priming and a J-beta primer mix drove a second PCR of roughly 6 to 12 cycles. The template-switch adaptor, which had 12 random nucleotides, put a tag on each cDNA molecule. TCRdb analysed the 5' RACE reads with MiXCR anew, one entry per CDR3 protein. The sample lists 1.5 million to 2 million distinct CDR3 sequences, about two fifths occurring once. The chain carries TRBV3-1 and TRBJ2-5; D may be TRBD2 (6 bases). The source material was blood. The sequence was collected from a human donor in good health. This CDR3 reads CASSQGGTYQETQYF. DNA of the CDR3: TGTGCCAGCAGCCAAGGAGGGACTTACCAAGAGACCCAGTACTTC.